This TCR beta chain was recorded in a study of blood T cell repertoires in COVID-19. Looking at the study overall: Material from acute and convalescent COVID-19 was sourced from the United States, Italy and Spain.

Source study methods: Estimation of nucleated cell counts was performed using reference gene primer amplification. Clones were sequenced by immunoSEQ multiplex PCR, and TCRdb holds only the in-frame ones, with some missing. The V and J calls and clone size were taken over from that table, and D and trimming were inferred from the DNA. This sample carries about 56,000 clones, about 91% of them seen once, and the ten largest clones take 43%. The germline CDR1 and CDR2 sequences are KGHSH and LQKENI. The ends lost 1 base at V and 0 bases at J; junction bases unmatched: 15. The length of the CDR3 is 20 residues.

The sequenced sample was peripheral blood. The V and J genes are TRBV18 and TRBJ2-3, with TRBD2 matching 8 bases. This TCR was sampled from a woman aged 55-70 years with COVID-19, enrolled during active disease. The CDR3 nucleotides read TGTGCCAGCTCACCACTTGACATGGGAATGCCTAGCGGGAGCACAGATACGCAGTATTTT. The encoded protein is CASSPLDMGMPSGSTDTQYF.